This TCR beta chain was captured in a study of cytomegalovirus exposure and HLA in healthy donors. Study-wide points: A highly shared variant cluster was judged a likely technical artifact.

The ends were cut back, 3 bases at V and 1 base at J, with 6 bases in the middle. Germline CDR1 and CDR2: KGHSH and LQKENI. The CDR3 sequence is 13 residues long. 13 Jbeta primers and 60 Vbeta primers were used for the PCR. TCRdb's copy holds only in-frame clones and misses some; the assay was immunoSEQ multiplex PCR. The table lists about 160,000 clones, roughly 75% of them singletons. As to this clone: Its target is unknown. Other DNA sequences in the sample encode the same CDR3.

What was sequenced was PBMCs. The clonotype originates from a female donor in good health and CMV-seronegative. This chain links TRBV18 with TRBJ1-2, with D maybe TRBD1 (5 bases). CDR3 sequence: CASSPDSNYGYTF. In DNA form, the CDR3 reads TGTGCCAGCTCACCTGACAGTAACTATGGCTACACCTTC.